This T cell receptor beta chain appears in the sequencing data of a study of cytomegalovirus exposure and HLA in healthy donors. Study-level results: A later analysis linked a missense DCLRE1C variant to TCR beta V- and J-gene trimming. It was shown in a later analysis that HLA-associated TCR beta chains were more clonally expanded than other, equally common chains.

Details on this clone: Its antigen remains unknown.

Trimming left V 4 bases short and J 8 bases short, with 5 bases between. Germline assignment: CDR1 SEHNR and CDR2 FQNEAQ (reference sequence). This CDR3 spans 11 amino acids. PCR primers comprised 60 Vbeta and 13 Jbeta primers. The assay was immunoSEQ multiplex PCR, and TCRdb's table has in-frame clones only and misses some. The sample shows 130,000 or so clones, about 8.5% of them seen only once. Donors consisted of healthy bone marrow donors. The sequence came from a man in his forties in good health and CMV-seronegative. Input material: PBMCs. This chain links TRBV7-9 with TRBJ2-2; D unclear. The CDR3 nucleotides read TGTGCCAGCAGCTCCGGGGGGGAGCTGTTTTTT. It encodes CASSSGGELFF.